This T cell receptor beta chain is from a study of shared clonotypes between healthy human individuals. Trimming at V came to 7 bases and at J to 8 bases, leaving 14 bases not matched to a gene. There are 15 residues in the CDR3. The germline V gene encodes CDR1 MDHEN and CDR2 SYDVKM. TCRdb keeps only in-frame clones here, not all; method: immunoSEQ multiplex PCR. This table has approximately 1.5 million clones, approximately 98.5% appearing once. The sequencing input was naive CD4+ T cells sorted from blood. The subset: CD45RA+ positively selected. This receptor was taken from a man aged 25-45 years in good health. The J gene is TRBJ1-2, the V gene TRBV28, with 9 bases that match TRBD1. The DNA for the CDR3 is TGTGCCAGCAAACTGGGACAGGGACGGGCGAGAGGCTACACCTTC. This encodes CASKLGQGRARGYTF.